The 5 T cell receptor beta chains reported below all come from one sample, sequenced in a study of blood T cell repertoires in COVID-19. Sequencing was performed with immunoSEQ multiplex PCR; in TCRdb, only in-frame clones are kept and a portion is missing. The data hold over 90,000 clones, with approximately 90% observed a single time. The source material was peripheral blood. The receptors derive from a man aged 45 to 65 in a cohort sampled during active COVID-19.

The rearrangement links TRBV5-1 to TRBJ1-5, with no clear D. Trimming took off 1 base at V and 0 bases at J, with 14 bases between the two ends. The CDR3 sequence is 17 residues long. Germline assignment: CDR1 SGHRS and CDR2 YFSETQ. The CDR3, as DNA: TGCGCCAGCAGCTTGTGGCCGACACGTGGTAGCAATCAGCCCCAGCATTTT. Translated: CASSLWPTRGSNQPQHF.

For the CDR3, the DNA is TGTGCCAGTAAGCCCTGGGGGCGCTCTGGGGCCAACGTCCTGACTTTC. Its translation: CASKPWGRSGANVLTF. This rearrangement joins TRBV19 to TRBJ2-6, with TRBD1 as a possible D gene (6 bases). Germline assignment: CDR1 LNHDA and CDR2 SQIVND (reference sequence). Deletions cut 7 bases from V and 0 bases from J, with 13 bases between. The CDR3 extends over 16 amino acids.

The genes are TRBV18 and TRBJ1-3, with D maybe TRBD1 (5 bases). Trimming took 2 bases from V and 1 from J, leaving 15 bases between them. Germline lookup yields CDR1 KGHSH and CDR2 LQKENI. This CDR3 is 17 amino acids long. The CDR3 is CASSPSVGGTSGNTIYF. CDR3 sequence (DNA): TGTGCCAGCTCACCATCGGTCGGGGGAACTTCTGGAAACACCATATATTTT.

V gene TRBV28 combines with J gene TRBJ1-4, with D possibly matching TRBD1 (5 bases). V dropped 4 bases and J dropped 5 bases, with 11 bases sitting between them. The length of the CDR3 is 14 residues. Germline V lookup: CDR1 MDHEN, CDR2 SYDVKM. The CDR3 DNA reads TGTGCCAGCAGTTCCGGGGGACTAAATGAAAAACTGTTTTTT. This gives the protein CASSSGGLNEKLFF.

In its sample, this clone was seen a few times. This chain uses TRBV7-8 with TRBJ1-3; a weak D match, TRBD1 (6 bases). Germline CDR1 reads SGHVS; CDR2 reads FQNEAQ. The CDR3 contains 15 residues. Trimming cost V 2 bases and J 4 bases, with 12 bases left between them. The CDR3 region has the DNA TGTGCCAGCAGCTTACTCAGGGGATCCGGAAACACCATATATTTT. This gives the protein CASSLLRGSGNTIYF.